These 18 T cell receptor beta chains were all obtained from the same sample, sequenced in a study of T cells in Graves' hyperthyroidism and ophthalmopathy. Regions amplified from RNA transcripts were the TCR beta CDR3 regions. TCR CDR3 regions were first amplified by RT-PCR with HTBI primers. TCRdb ran MiXCR on the multiplex PCR reads and lists one entry per CDR3 protein. The data hold 400,000 or so distinct CDR3 sequences, with around 15% observed a single time. Sequencing was done on a sample of blood. The receptors derive from a man aged 50-60 years with Graves' ophthalmopathy.

The table lists this clonotype with a count of one. V and J are TRBV2 and TRBJ2-1; 7 positions agree with TRBD1. Per the germline V gene, CDR1 is SNHLY and CDR2 is FYNNEI. The ends lost 6 bases at V and 6 bases at J; junction bases unmatched: 14. This CDR3 comprises 16 residues. The CDR3, as DNA: TGTGCCAGCAGACCAACATCCGGGACAGCTTTCAATGAGCAGTTCTTC. Protein product: CASRPTSGTAFNEQFF.

This clonotype was detected many times. This chain connects TRBV5-1 to TRBJ2-3; D gene uncertain. Trimming removed 1 base at V and 4 bases at J, with 7 bases between. This CDR3 has 13 residues. The germline V gene encodes CDR1 SGHRS and CDR2 YFSETQ. The CDR3 spells CASSLYSADTQYF. The CDR3 DNA reads as TGCGCCAGCAGCTTGTATTCGGCAGATACGCAGTATTTT.

This clonotype has just a few counts. This chain links TRBV6-9 with TRBJ2-1; maybe TRBD2 (6 bases). Germline-derived CDR1 and CDR2 are MNHGY and SVAAGI. CDR3 length: 16 amino acids. V lost 4 bases and J lost 0, with 13 bases in between. Written as DNA, the CDR3 is TGTGCCAGCAGTTTTAGTCGGGAGAGCTCCTACAATGAGCAGTTCTTC. Translation: CASSFSRESSYNEQFF.

This sequence joins TRBV27 and TRBJ1-1; D is unclear. Germline assignment: CDR1 MNHEY and CDR2 SMNVEV (reference sequence). V dropped 6 bases and J dropped 6 bases, with 14 bases sitting between them. The CDR3 sequence is 13 residues long. CDR3 coding DNA: TGTGCCAGCAGCTACCTTACTGGGCCTGAAGCTTTCTTT. Translated, it gives CASSYLTGPEAFF.

The rearrangement uses TRBV7-9 and TRBJ2-1, with D unresolved. The V and J ends lost 1 base and 4 bases respectively, with 8 bases between them. There are 14 residues in the CDR3. Per germline, CDR1 SEHNR and CDR2 FQNEAQ (reference sequence). The CDR3 DNA reads TGTGCCAGCAGCTTAGAGATCACTTACAATGAGCAGTTCTTC. It translates to CASSLEITYNEQFF.

This clonotype came up many times. The gene calls are TRBV29-1 and TRBJ2-5, with D unresolved. CDR3 length: 12 residues. The germline gives CDR1 SQVTM, CDR2 ANQGSEA. Trimming pared 4 bases from V and 1 base from J, leaving 7 bases between. The CDR3 loop is CSVAASQETQYF. The CDR3 coding sequence is TGCAGCGTTGCGGCCAGCCAAGAGACCCAGTACTTC.

This clonotype has more than one count but fewer than ten. The J gene is TRBJ2-5, the V gene TRBV13, with 9 bases matching TRBD1. The CDR3 runs to 16 residues. In germline, CDR1 is PRHDT, CDR2 FYEKMQ (reference sequence). V shed 5 bases and J 5 bases; nucleotides not matched to a gene: 12. CDR3 in amino acids: CASSRAGTGREETQYF. CDR3 nucleotide sequence: TGTGCCAGCAGCCGAGCCGGGACAGGGCGTGAGGAGACCCAGTACTTC. Supplemented by reference TRBV13 and TRBJ2-5, the full variable domain reads AAGVIQSPRHLIKEKRETATLKCYPIPRHDTVYWYQQGPGQDPQFLISFYEKMQSDKGSIPDRFSAQQFSDYHSELNMSSLELGDSALYFCASSRAGTGREETQYFGPGTRLLVL.

This clonotype has a count of ten or more. The chain combines TRBV18 with TRBJ2-3, with D possibly being TRBD2 (6 bases). Trimming pared 8 bases from V and 1 base from J, leaving 25 bases between. The V gene's germline CDR1 is KGHSH and CDR2 LQKENI. There are 18 residues in the CDR3. CDR3 DNA: TGTGCCAGCCACCCGGGGGTGAAACCGGCGGTGGGCACAGATACGCAGTATTTT. Amino acid sequence: CASHPGVKPAVGTDTQYF.

Ten or more counts support this clonotype. The chain employs TRBV5-1 and TRBJ2-5; D is unclear. Germline CDR1 and CDR2: SGHRS and YFSETQ. The CDR3 extends over 14 amino acids. V lost 0 bases to trimming and J lost 2 bases, with 8 bases between them. CDR3 nucleotides: TGCGCCAGCAGCTTGGAGGGCAGACAAGAGACCCAGTACTTC. Amino acids: CASSLEGRQETQYF. The full variable domain, in which reference TRBV5-1 and TRBJ2-5 provide the parts outside the CDR3, is KAGVTQTPRYLIKTRGQQVTLSCSPISGHRSVSWYQQTPGQGLQFLFEYFSETQRNKGNFPGRFSGRQFSNSRSEMNVSTLELGDSALYLCASSLEGRQETQYFGPGTRLLVL.

This clonotype was recorded at least ten times. The chain employs TRBV19 and TRBJ2-1, with TRBD2 matching 10 bases. Trimming at V came to 4 bases and at J to 4 bases, leaving 1 base not matched to a gene. Germline loops: CDR1 LNHDA, CDR2 SQIVND (reference sequence). This CDR3 contains 14 residues. The CDR3 nucleotides are TGTGCCAGTAGTAAGCGGGAGGGATACAATGAGCAGTTCTTC. This encodes CASSKREGYNEQFF.

This clonotype has a count of ten or more. The chain recombines TRBV28 with TRBJ1-3; TRBD1 agrees at 8 bases. Germline CDR1 MDHEN, CDR2 SYDVKM. Trimming cost V 3 bases and J 7 bases; bases outside gene matches: 5. CDR3 length: 14 residues. CDR3 DNA: TGTGCCAGCAGTTTTAGGACAGGGACGAACACCATATATTTT. Its translation: CASSFRTGTNTIYF.

This clonotype was found a few times. This chain joins TRBV6-1 and TRBJ2-3, with a tentative D call TRBD1 (5 bases). Germline CDR1 MNHNS, CDR2 SASEGT. V lost 7 bases, J lost 0 bases, and 14 bases lay in between. The CDR3 consists of 15 residues. CDR3 nucleotides: TGTGCCAGCAAGCAAGGGGTCCCCAGCACAGATACGCAGTATTTT. Amino acids: CASKQGVPSTDTQYF.

The count of this clonotype is one. The rearrangement joins TRBV10-3 to TRBJ2-2; possibly TRBD2 for D (6 bases). Per germline, CDR1 ENHRY and CDR2 SYGVKD. CDR3 length equals 12 residues. Trimming took 8 bases from V and 6 from J, leaving 10 bases between them. CDR3 loop: CAIGRGSGELFF. Here the CDR3 DNA reads TGTGCCATCGGTCGGGGGTCCGGGGAGCTGTTTTTT.

This clonotype has at least ten counts. The chain uses TRBV7-2 and TRBJ2-7; D may be TRBD1 or TRBD2 (6 bases each). The length of the CDR3 is 16 residues. CDR1 SGHTA and CDR2 FQGNSA come from the germline V gene. V lost 0 bases and J lost 6, with 18 bases in between. The CDR3 DNA is TGTGCCAGCAGCTTAGCGGGGGGCGGGATTACGTCCGAGCAGTACTTC. Its protein is CASSLAGGGITSEQYF.

This clonotype appeared a few times. The chain uses TRBV20-1 and TRBJ2-7, with D possibly matching TRBD1 (6 bases). Trimming left V 3 bases short and J 0 bases short, with 12 bases between. There are 14 residues in the CDR3. The germline V gene has CDR1 DFQATT and CDR2 SNEGSKA (reference sequence). The CDR3 DNA is TGCAGTGCTAGGACAGGATCGGTCTCCTACGAGCAGTACTTC. It encodes CSARTGSVSYEQYF.

This clonotype was counted only a few times. The chain carries TRBV3-1 and TRBJ1-2; D is perhaps TRBD1 (5 bases). With 1 base removed from V and 8 bases from J, the gap between germline ends came to 17 bases. The CDR3 is made up of 15 amino acids. Germline CDR1 and CDR2: LGHDT and YNNKEL (reference sequence). The CDR3 sequence: CASSQGFSGPKGYTF. The CDR3 nucleotides read TGTGCCAGCAGCCAAGGATTTTCAGGGCCCAAGGGCTACACCTTC. The full variable domain, rest sourced from reference TRBV3-1 and TRBJ1-2, is DTAVSQTPKYLVTQMGNDKSIKCEQNLGHDTMYWYKQDSKKFLKIMFSYNNKELIINETVPNRFSPKSPDKAHLNLHINSLELGDSAVYFCASSQGFSGPKGYTFGSGTRLTVV.

This chain uses TRBV7-6 with TRBJ2-1, with D unresolved. The CDR3 totals 13 residues. Germline values: CDR1 SGHVS, CDR2 FNYEAQ. The V end lost 5 bases, the J end lost 7 bases, and 12 bases lay between the germline ends. The CDR3: CASSRYRENEQFF. In DNA, the CDR3 is TGTGCCAGCAGCCGATATCGAGAAAATGAGCAGTTCTTC.

V gene TRBV28 combines with J gene TRBJ2-7; 9 nucleotides match TRBD1. V trimming: 5 bases; J trimming: 2 bases; junction bases outside the gene matches: 7. CDR1 and CDR2 from the germline V gene are MDHEN and SYDVKM. The CDR3 totals 15 residues. The CDR3 DNA sequence: TGTGCCAGCAGTACCCCGGGACAGGGCCCCTACGAGCAGTACTTC. Amino acid sequence: CASSTPGQGPYEQYF.